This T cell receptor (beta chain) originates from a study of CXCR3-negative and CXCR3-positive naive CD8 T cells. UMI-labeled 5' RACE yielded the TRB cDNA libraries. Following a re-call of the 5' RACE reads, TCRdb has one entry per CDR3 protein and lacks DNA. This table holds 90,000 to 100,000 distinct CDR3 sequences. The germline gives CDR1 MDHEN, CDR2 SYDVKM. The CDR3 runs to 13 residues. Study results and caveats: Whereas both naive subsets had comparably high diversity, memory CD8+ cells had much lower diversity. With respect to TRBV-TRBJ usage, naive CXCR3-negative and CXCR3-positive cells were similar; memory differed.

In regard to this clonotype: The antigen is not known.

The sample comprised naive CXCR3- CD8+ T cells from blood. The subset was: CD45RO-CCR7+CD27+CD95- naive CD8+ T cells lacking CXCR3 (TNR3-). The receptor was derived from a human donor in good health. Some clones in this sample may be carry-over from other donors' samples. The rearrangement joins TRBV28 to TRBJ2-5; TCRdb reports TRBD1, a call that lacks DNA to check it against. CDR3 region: CASRTQGGETQYF.